This T cell receptor beta chain is drawn from a study of T cell responses to AZD1222 COVID-19 vaccine. Measured with immunoSEQ multiplex PCR; TCRdb has only the in-frame clones, and not every one. The sample comprises approximately 140,000 clones, 92% of which are singletons, and over 4% rests with the top ten. CDR3 length: 15 residues. Looked up from germline, CDR1 is SGHRS and CDR2 is YFSETQ. Trimming cost V 0 bases and J 0 bases, with 7 bases left between them. The receptor was isolated from an adult who received the AZD1222 COVID-19 vaccine. The sequencing here drew on peripheral blood, taken 28 days after the second AZD1222 dose. The chain carries TRBV5-1 and TRBJ2-1; D unresolved. The CDR3 loop is CASSLEASSYNEQFF. The CDR3 nucleotides read TGCGCCAGCAGCTTGGAGGCTTCCTCCTACAATGAGCAGTTCTTC. The full variable domain, its missing parts supplied by reference TRBV5-1 and TRBJ2-1, is KAGVTQTPRYLIKTRGQQVTLSCSPISGHRSVSWYQQTPGQGLQFLFEYFSETQRNKGNFPGRFSGRQFSNSRSEMNVSTLELGDSALYLCASSLEASSYNEQFFGPGTRLTVL.